This record covers a single T cell receptor (beta chain). The sample comes from a study of cytomegalovirus exposure and HLA in healthy donors. Amplification used 60 Vbeta primers and 13 Jbeta primers. Assay: immunoSEQ multiplex PCR; the TCRdb copy retains only in-frame clones and omits some. This table has under 200,000 clones, roughly 88% appearing once. CDR1 SGHDT and CDR2 YYEEEE come from the germline V gene. V lost 1 base and J lost 4; bases outside the gene matches: 7. The CDR3 runs 16 residues. The source is a man in his late teens or twenties in good health and CMV-seropositive. The genes are TRBV5-6 and TRBJ2-7; the match to TRBD1 covers 11 bases. Sequencing was carried out using PBMCs. The CDR3 nucleotides are TGTGCCAGCAGCTTGAAACCCGGGACAGGGGGGTACGAGCAGTACTTC. It encodes CASSLKPGTGGYEQYF.